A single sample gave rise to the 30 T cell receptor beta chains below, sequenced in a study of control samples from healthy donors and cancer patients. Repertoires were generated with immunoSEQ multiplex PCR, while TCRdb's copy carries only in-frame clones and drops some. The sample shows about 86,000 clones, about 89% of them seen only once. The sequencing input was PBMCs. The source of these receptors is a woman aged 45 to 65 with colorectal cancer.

This CDR3 reads CAPTGDDNQPQHF. The CDR3 DNA is TGTGCCCCGACAGGGGATGACAATCAGCCCCAGCATTTT. The gene calls are TRBV2 and TRBJ1-5; 8 nucleotides line up with TRBD1. Germline CDR1 SNHLY, CDR2 FYNNEI. V lost 11 bases and J lost 3; bases outside the gene matches: 6. The CDR3 has 13 residues.

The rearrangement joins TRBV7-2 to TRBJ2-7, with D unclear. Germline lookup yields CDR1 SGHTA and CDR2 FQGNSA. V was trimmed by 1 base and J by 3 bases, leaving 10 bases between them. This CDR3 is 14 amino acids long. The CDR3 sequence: CASSLDPGNYEQYV. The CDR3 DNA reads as TGTGCCAGCAGCTTAGATCCTGGAAACTACGAGCAGTACGTC.

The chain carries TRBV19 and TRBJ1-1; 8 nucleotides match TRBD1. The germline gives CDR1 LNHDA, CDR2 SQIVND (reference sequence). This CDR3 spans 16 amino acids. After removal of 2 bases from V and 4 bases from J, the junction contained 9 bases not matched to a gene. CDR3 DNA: TGTGCCAGTAGTATAAATAGGCAGGGGGCAATCACTGAAGCTTTCTTT. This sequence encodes CASSINRQGAITEAFF.

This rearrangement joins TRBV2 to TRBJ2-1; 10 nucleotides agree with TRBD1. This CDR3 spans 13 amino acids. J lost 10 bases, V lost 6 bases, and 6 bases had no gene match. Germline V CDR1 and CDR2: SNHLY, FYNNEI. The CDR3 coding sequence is TGTGCCAGCAGGGGGACAGGGGCCAGGGAGCAGTTCTTC. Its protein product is CASRGTGAREQFF.

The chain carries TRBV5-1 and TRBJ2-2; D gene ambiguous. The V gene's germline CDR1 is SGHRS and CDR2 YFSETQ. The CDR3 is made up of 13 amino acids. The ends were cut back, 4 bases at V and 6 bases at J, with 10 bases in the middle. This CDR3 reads CASSPDPSGELFF. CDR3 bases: TGCGCCAGCAGCCCTGATCCGTCCGGGGAGCTGTTTTTT.

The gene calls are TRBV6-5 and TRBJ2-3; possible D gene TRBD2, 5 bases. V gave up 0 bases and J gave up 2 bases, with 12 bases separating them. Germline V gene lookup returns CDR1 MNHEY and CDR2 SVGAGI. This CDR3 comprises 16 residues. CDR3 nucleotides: TGTGCCAGCAGTTACTCCGGGCGGGCAAACACAGATACGCAGTATTTT. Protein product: CASSYSGRANTDTQYF.

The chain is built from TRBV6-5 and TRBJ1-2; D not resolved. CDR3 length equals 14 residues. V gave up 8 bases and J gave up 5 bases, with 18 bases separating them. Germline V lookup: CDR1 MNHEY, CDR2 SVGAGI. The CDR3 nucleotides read TGTGCCAGCCACAACCGGGCGGATATTTATGGCTACACCTTC. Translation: CASHNRADIYGYTF.

This chain's CDR3 is CAIRGTGAIHGYTF. The CDR3 DNA sequence: TGTGCCATCAGGGGGACAGGGGCAATTCATGGCTACACCTTC. The gene calls are TRBV10-3 and TRBJ1-2; 10 nucleotides agree with TRBD1. Germline lookup yields CDR1 ENHRY and CDR2 SYGVKD. This CDR3 comprises 14 residues. V dropped 6 bases and J dropped 6; count of bases not matched to a gene: 7.

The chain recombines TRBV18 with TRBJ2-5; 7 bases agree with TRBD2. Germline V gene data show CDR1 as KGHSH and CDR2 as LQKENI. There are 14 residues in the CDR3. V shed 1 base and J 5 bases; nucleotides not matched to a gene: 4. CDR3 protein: CASSPLGGSETQYF. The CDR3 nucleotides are TGTGCCAGCTCACCACTGGGAGGGTCCGAGACCCAGTACTTC. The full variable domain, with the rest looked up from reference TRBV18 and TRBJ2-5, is NAGVMQNPRHLVRRRGQEARLRCSPMKGHSHVYWYRQLPEEGLKFMVYLQKENIIDESGMPKERFSAEFPKEGPSILRIQQVVRGDSAAYFCASSPLGGSETQYFGPGTRLLVL.

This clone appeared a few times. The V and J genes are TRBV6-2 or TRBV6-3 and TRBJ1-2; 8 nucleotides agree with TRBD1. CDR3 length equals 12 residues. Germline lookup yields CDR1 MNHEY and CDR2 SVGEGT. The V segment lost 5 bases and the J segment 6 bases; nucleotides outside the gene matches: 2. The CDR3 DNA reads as TGTGCCAGCAGTCAGGGGGCGAATGGCTACACCTTC. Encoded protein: CASSQGANGYTF.

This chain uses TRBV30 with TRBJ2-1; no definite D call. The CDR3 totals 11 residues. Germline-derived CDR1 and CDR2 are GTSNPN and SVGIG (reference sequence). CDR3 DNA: TGTGCTGTCAACAGTTACAATGAGCAGTTCTTC. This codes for CAVNSYNEQFF.

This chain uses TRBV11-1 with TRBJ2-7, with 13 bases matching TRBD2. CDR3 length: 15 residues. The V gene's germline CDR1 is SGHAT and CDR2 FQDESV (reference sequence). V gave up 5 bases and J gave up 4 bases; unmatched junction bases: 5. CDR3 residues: CASSRTSGGAYEQYV. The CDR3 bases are TGTGCCAGCAGCCGAACTAGCGGGGGGGCTTACGAGCAGTACGTC.

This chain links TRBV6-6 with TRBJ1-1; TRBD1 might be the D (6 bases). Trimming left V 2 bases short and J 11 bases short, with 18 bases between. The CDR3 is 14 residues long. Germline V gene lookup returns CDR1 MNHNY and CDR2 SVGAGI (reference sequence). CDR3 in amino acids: CASSYESRQAGAFF. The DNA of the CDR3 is TGTGCCAGCAGTTACGAATCCCGACAGGCCGGCGCTTTCTTT.

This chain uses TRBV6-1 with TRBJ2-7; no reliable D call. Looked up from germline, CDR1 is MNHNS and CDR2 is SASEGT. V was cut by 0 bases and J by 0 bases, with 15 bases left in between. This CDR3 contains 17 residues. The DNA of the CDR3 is TGTGCCAGCAGTGAAGCTGGGCAGGTCGGAAACTCCTACGAGCAGTACGTC. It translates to CASSEAGQVGNSYEQYV.

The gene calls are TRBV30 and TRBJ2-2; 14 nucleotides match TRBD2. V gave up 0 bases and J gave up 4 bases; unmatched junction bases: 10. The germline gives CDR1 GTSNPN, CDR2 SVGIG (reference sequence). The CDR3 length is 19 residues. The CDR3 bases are TGTGCCTGGAGTGTAGGCAAGACTAGCGGGGGGGTTTTCACCGGGGAGCTGTTTTTT. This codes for CAWSVGKTSGGVFTGELFF.

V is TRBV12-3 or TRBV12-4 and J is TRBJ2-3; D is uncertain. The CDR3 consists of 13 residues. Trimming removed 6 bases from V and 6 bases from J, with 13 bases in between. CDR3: CASRTDGADTQYF. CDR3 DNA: TGTGCCAGCAGGACGGACGGAGCGGATACGCAGTATTTT.

The CDR3 loop is CASSLGLTDTQYF. In nucleotides, the CDR3 is TGTGCCAGCAGCTTAGGGTTAACAGATACGCAGTATTTT. The chain joins TRBV7-7 to TRBJ2-3; no clear D gene. V was clipped by 1 base and J by 3 bases, with 5 bases between them. The germline CDR1 and CDR2 sequences are SSHAT and FNYEAQ (reference sequence). The CDR3 totals 13 residues.

In DNA form, the CDR3 reads TGCGCCAGCAGCCAAGAACGGGGGGGCGGCATGAAAGCTTTCTTT. Its protein product is CASSQERGGGMKAFF. The chain uses TRBV4-3 and TRBJ1-1; possible D gene TRBD1, 6 bases. This CDR3 has 15 amino acids. CDR1 and CDR2 from the germline V gene are LGHNA and YSLEER. V lost 0 bases, J lost 9 bases, and 17 bases lay in between.

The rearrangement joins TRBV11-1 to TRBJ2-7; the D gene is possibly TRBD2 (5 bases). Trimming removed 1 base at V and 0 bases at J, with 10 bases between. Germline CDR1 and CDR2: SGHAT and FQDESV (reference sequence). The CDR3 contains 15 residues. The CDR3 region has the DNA TGTGCCAGCAGCTTAGGGACGGGGAGCTCCTACGAGCAGTACGTC. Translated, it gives CASSLGTGSSYEQYV.

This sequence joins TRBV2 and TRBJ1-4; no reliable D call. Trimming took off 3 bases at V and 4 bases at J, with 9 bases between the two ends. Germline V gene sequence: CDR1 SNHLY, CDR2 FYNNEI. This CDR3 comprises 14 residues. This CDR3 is CASSDRQFNEKLFF. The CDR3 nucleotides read TGTGCCAGCAGTGATCGCCAGTTTAATGAAAAACTGTTTTTT. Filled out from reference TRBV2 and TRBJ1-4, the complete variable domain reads EPEVTQTPSHQVTQMGQEVILRCVPISNHLYFYWYRQILGQKVEFLVSFYNNEISEKSEIFDDQFSVERPDGSNFTLKIRSTKLEDSAMYFCASSDRQFNEKLFFGSGTQLSVL.

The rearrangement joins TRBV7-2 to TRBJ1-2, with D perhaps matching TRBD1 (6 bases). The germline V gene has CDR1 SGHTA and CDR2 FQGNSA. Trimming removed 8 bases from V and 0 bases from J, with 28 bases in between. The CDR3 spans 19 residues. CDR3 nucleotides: TGTGCCAGCCCACTAAGGGGGGCAGACAGCTCTTGGGCTAACTATGGCTACACCTTC. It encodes CASPLRGADSSWANYGYTF.

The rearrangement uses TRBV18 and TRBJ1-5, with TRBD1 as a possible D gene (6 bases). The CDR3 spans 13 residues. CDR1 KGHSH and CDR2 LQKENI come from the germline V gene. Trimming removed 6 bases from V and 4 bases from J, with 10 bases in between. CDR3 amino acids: CASSRGQNQPQHF. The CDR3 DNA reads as TGTGCCAGCTCCCGCGGACAGAATCAGCCCCAGCATTTT.

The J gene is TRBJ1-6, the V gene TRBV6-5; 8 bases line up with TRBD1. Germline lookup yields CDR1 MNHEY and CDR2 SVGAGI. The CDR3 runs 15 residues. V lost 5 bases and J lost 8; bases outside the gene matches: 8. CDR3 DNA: TGTGCCAGCAGTCCTACAGGGGGTAGTTATTCACCCCTCCACTTT. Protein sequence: CASSPTGGSYSPLHF.

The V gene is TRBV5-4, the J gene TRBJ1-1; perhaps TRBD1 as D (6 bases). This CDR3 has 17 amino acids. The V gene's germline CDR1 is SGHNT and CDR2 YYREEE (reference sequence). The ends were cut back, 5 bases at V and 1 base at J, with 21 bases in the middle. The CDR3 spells CASSPGGGRGRNTEAFF. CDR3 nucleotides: TGTGCCAGCAGTCCAGGCGGGGGGCGGGGGCGGAACACTGAAGCTTTCTTT.

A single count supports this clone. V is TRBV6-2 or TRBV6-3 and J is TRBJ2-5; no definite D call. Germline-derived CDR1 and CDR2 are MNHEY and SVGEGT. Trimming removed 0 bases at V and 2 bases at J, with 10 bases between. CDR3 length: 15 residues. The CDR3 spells CASSYSTGVQETQYF. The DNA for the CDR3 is TGTGCCAGCAGTTACTCGACCGGAGTGCAAGAGACCCAGTACTTC.

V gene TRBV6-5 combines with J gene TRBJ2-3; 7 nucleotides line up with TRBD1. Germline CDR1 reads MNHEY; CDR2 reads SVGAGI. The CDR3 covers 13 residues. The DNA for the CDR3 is TGTCAAACCCGGAACAGGGGATCAGATACGCAGTATTTT. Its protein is CQTRNRGSDTQYF.

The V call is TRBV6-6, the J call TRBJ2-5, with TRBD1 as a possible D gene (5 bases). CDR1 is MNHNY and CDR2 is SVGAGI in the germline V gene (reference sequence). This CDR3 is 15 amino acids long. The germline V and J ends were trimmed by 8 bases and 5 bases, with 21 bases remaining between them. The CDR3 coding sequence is TGTGCCAGCGAAGATGTTGGTGGGGCGGAGGAGACCCAGTACTTC. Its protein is CASEDVGGAEETQYF.

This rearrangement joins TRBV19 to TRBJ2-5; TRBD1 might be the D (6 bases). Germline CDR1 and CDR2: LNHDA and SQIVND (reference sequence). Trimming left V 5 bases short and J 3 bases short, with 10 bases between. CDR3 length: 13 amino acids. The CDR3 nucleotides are TGTGCCAGTAGTTCTAACAGGGAAGAGACCCAGTACTTC. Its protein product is CASSSNREETQYF.

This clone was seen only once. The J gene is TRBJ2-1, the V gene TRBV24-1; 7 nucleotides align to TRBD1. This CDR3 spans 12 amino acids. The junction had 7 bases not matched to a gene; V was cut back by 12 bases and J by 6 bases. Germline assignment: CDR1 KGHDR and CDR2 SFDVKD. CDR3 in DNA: TGTGCCTCGTCGACAGGGTTCAATGAGCAGTTCTTC. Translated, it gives CASSTGFNEQFF.

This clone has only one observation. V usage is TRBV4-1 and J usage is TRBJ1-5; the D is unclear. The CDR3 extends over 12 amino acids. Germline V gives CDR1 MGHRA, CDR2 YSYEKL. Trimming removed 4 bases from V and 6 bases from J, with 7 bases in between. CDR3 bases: TGCGCCAGCAGCCGAGGCGGTCAGCCCCAGCATTTT. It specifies CASSRGGQPQHF.